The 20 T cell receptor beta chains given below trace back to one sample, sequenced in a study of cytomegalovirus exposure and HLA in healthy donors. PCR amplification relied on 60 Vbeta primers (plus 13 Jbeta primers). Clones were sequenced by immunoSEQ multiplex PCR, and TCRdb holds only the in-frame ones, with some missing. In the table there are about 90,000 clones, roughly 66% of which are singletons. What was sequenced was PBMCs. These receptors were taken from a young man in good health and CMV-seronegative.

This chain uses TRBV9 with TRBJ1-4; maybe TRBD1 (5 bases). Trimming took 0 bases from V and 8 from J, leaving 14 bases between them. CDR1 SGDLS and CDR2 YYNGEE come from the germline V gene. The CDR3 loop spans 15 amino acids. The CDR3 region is CASSVGDGAGEKLFF. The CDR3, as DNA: TGTGCCAGCAGCGTAGGCGATGGGGCTGGCGAAAAACTGTTTTTT.

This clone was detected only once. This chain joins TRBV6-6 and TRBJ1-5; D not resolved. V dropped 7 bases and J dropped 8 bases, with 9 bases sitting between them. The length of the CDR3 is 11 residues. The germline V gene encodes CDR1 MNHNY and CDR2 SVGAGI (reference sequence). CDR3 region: CASTDGEPQHF. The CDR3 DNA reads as TGTGCCAGCACCGACGGGGAGCCCCAGCATTTT.

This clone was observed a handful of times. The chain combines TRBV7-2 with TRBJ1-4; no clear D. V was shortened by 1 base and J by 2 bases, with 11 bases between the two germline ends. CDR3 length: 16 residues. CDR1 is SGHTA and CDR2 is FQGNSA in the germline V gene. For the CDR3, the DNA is TGTGCCAGCAGCTTAGGCGGAGCTCTTACTAATGAAAAACTGTTTTTT. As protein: CASSLGGALTNEKLFF. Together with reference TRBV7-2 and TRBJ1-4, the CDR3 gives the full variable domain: GAGVSQSPSNKVTEKGKDVELRCDPISGHTALYWYRQSLGQGLEFLIYFQGNSAPDKSGLPSDRFSAERTGGSVSTLTIQRTQQEDSAVYLCASSLGGALTNEKLFFGSGTQLSVL.

The CDR3 sequence is CASSPYYTGGNTIYF. CDR3 nucleotide sequence: TGTGCCAGCTCACCCTACTACACGGGTGGAAACACCATATATTTT. The rearrangement links TRBV18 to TRBJ1-3; D remains unclear. Germline assignment: CDR1 KGHSH and CDR2 LQKENI. Trimming shortened V by 3 bases and J by 3 bases, and 12 bases separated the two germline ends. The CDR3 runs to 15 residues. Using reference TRBV18 and TRBJ1-3 for the parts outside the CDR3, the full variable domain is NAGVMQNPRHLVRRRGQEARLRCSPMKGHSHVYWYRQLPEEGLKFMVYLQKENIIDESGMPKERFSAEFPKEGPSILRIQQVVRGDSAAYFCASSPYYTGGNTIYFGEGSWLTVV.

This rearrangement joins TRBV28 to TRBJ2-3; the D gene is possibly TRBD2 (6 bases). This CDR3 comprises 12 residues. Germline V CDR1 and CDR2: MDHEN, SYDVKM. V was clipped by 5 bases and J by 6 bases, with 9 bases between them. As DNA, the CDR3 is TGTGCCAGCAGTAATGGGGGGGATACGCAGTATTTT. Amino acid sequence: CASSNGGDTQYF.

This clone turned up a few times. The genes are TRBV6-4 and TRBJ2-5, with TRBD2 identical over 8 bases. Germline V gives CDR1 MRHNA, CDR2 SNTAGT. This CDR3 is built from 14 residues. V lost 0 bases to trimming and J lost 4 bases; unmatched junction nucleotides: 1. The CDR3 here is CASSDSAGAETQYF. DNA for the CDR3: TGTGCCAGCAGTGACTCAGCGGGAGCAGAGACCCAGTACTTC.

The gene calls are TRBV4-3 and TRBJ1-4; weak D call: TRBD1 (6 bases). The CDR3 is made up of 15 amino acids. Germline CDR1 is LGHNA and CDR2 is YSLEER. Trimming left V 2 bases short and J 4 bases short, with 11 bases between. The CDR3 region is CASSQNGQSNEKLFF. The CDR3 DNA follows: TGCGCCAGCAGCCAAAACGGACAGAGTAATGAAAAACTGTTTTTT.

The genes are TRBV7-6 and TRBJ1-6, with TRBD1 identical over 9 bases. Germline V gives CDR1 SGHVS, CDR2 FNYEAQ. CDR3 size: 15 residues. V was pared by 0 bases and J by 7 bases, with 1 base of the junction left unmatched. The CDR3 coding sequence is TGTGCCAGCAGCTTAGCGGGGACAGGGAATTCACCCCTCCACTTT. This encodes CASSLAGTGNSPLHF.

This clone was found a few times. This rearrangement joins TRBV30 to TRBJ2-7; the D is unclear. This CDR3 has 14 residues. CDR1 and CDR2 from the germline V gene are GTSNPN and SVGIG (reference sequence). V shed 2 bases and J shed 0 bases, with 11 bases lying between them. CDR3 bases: TGTGCCTGGAGTCGCACGTACAGCTCCTACGAGCAGTACTTC. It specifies CAWSRTYSSYEQYF.

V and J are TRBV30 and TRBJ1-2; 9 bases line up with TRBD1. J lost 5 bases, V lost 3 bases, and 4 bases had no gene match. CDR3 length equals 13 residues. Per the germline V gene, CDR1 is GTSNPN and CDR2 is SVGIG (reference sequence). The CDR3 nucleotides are TGTGCCTGGAGACAGGGGGCTGGGTATGGCTACACCTTC. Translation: CAWRQGAGYGYTF.

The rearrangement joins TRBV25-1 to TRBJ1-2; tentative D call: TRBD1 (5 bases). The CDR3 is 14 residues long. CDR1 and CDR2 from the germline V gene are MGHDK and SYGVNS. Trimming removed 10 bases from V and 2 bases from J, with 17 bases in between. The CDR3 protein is CATRSGQVNYGYTF. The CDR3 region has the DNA TGTGCCACAAGATCTGGACAAGTCAACTATGGCTACACCTTC.

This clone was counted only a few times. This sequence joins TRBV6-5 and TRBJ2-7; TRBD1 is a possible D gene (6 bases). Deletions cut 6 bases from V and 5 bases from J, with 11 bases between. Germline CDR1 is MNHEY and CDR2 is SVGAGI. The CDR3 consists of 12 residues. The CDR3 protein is CASSHRENEQYF. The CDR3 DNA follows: TGTGCCAGCAGCCACAGGGAGAACGAGCAGTACTTC.

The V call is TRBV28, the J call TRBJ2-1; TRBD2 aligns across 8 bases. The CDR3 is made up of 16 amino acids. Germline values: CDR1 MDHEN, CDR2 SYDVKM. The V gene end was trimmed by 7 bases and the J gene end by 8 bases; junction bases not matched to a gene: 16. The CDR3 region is CASTPSGWEGRYEQFF. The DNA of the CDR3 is TGTGCCAGCACTCCTAGCGGGTGGGAGGGCCGGTATGAGCAGTTCTTC.

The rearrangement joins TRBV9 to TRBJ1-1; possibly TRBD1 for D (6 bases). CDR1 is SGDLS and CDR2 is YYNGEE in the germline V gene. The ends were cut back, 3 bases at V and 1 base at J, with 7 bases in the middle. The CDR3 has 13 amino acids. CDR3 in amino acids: CASSEQGNTEAFF. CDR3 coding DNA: TGTGCCAGCAGCGAACAGGGGAACACTGAAGCTTTCTTT.

The CDR3: CATCCRGGIYGYTF. In nucleotides, the CDR3 is TGTGCCACCTGCTGTCGGGGGGGGATCTATGGCTACACCTTC. The chain combines TRBV19 with TRBJ1-2, with D possibly matching TRBD1 (5 bases). Germline values: CDR1 LNHDA, CDR2 SQIVND (reference sequence). This CDR3 region has 14 residues. V lost 10 bases, J lost 4 bases, and 19 bases lay in between.

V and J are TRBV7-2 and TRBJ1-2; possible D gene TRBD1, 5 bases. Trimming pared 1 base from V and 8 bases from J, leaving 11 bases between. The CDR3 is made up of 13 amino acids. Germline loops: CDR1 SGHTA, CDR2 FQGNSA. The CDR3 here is CASSLGTSGGYTF. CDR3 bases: TGTGCCAGCAGCTTAGGGACATCAGGCGGCTACACCTTC.

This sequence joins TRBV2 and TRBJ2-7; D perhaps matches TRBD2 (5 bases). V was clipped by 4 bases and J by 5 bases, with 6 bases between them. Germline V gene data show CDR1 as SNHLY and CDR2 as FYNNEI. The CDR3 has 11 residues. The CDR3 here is CASSVRDEQYF. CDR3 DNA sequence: TGTGCCAGCAGTGTGAGGGACGAGCAGTACTTC.

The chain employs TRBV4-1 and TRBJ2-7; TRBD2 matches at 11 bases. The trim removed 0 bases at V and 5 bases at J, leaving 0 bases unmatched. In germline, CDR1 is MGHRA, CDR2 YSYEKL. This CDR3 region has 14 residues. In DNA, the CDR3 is TGCGCCAGCAGCCAAGAACTAGCGGGAGACGAGCAGTACTTC. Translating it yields CASSQELAGDEQYF.

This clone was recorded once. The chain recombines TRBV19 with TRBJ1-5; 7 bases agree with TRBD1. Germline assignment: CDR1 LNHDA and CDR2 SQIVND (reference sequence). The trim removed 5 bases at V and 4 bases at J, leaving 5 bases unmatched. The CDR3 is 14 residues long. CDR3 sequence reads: CASSQGDRNQPQHF. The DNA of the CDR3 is TGTGCCAGTAGTCAGGGGGACAGAAATCAGCCCCAGCATTTT.

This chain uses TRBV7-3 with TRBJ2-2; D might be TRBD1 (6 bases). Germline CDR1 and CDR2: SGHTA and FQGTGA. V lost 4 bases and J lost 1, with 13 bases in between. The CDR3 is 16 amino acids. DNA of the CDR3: TGTGCCAGCAGCTCCCGTAGGACAGAGAACACCGGGGAGCTGTTTTTT. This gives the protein CASSSRRTENTGELFF.